This TCR beta chain was sequenced in a study of immune cell composition in non-small cell lung cancer. Measured with immunoSEQ multiplex PCR; TCRdb has only the in-frame clones, and not every one. The table includes about 14,000 clones, roughly 80% detected once. Germline V lookup: CDR1 LNHDA, CDR2 SQIVND (reference sequence). The CDR3 is 15 amino acids. Losses at the gene ends were 7 bases for V and 5 bases for J; bases not matched to a gene: 13. Regarding the study as a whole: In adenocarcinoma, maximal tumour-associated clone frequency tracked TIL tumour reactivity.

On this clone itself: The target antigen is unknown.

The rearrangement links TRBV19 to TRBJ2-5; 7 bases line up with TRBD2. Sequencing was carried out using lung tumor tissue. The clonotype was recovered from a human donor with non-small cell lung cancer. The chain's CDR3 is CASKKGGRAWETQYF. CDR3 bases: TGTGCCAGTAAAAAAGGTGGGAGGGCCTGGGAGACCCAGTACTTC.